The clone carrying this T cell receptor beta chain was seen only a few times. The antigen is not known. Trimming took off 6 bases at V and 3 bases at J, with 14 bases between the two ends. The germline CDR1 and CDR2 sequences are MNHEY and SVGAGI. CDR3 length: 14 residues. This sample is part of a study of blood T cells in healthy people across ages. Findings of the study overall: Significant beta diversity loss was already apparent by age approximately 42, declining roughly linearly.

Alongside a J-beta primer mix, a sample-barcoded 5' primer served in a second PCR lasting roughly 7 to 11 cycles. Every cDNA molecule bore a tag from a template-switch adaptor containing 12 random nucleotides. TCRdb recomputed calls from the 5' RACE reads with MiXCR, one row per CDR3 protein. Of 850,000 to 1,100,000 distinct CDR3 sequences listed, 35% to 40% are singletons. The authors drew around 9.4 milliliters of peripheral blood from each donor. The chain combines TRBV6-5 with TRBJ1-1, with D hard to call. The sequence came from a man between 18 and 29 years old in good health. The sequenced sample was blood. The CDR3 DNA reads as TGTGCCAGCAGATCTCCAGCAACCTACACTGAAGCTTTCTTT. The encoded protein is CASRSPATYTEAFF.